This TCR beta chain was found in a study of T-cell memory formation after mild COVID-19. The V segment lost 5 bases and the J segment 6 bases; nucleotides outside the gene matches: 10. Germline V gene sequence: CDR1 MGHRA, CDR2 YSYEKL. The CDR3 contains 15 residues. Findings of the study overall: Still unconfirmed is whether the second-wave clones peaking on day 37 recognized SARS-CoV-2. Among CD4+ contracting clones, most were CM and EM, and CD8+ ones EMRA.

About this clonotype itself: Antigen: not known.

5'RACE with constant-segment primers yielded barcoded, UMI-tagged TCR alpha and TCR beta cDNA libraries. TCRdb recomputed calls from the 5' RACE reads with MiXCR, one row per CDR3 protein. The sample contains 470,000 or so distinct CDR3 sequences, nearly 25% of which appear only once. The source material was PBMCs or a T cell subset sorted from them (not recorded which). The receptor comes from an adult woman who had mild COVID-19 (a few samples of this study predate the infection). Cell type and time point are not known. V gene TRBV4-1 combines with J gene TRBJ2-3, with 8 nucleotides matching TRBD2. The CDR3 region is CASSLGRGDYDTQYF. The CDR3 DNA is TGCGCCAGCAGCTTAGGGCGGGGGGATTATGATACGCAGTATTTT.